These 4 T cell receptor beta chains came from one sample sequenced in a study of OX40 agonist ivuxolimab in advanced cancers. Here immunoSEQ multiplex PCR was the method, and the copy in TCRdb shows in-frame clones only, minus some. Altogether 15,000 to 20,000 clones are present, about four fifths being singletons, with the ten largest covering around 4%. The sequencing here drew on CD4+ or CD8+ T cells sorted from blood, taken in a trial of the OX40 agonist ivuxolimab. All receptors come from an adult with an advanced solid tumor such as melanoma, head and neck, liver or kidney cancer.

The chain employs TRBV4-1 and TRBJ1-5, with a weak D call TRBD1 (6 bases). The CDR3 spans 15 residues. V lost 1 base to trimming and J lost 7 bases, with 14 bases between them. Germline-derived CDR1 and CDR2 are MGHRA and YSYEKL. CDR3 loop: CASSQGQVGRQPQHF. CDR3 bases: TGCGCCAGCAGCCAAGGACAGGTGGGGCGGCAGCCCCAGCATTTT.

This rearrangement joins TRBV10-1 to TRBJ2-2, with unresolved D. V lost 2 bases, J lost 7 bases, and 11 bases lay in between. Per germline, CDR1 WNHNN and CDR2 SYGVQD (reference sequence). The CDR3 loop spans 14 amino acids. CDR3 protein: CASSEMWSSGELFF. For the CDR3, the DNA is TGCGCCAGCAGTGAGATGTGGAGTAGCGGGGAGCTGTTTTTT.

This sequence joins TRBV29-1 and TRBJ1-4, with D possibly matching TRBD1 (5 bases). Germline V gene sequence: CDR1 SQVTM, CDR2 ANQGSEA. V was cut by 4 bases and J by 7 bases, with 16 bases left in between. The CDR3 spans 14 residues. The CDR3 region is CSVGGSGSGEKLFF. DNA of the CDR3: TGCAGCGTTGGGGGGTCGGGTTCCGGTGAAAAACTGTTTTTT.

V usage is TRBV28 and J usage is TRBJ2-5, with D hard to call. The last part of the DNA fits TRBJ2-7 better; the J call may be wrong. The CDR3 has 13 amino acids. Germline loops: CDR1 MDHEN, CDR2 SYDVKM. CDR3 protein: CASSFTEPYEQYF. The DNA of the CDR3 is TGTGCCAGCAGTTTTACAGAGCCCTACGAGCAGTACTTC.